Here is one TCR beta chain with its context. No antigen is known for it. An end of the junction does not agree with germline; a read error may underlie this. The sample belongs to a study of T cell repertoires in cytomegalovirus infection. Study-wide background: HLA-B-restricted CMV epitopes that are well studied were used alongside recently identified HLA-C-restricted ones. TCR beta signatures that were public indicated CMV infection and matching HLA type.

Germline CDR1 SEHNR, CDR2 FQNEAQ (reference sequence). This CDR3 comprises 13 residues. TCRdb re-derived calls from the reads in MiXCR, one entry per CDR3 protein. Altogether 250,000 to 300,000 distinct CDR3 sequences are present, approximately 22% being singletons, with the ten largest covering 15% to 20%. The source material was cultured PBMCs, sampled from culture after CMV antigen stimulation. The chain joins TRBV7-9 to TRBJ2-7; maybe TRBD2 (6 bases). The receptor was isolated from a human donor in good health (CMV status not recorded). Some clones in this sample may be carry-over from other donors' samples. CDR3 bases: TGTGCCAGCAGCATAGCGGTTGCGCGCGAGCAGTACTTC. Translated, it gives CASSIAVAREQYF.